This T cell receptor (beta chain) emerged from a study of blood T cell repertoires in COVID-19. On the study more broadly: COVID-19 samples from acute and convalescent phases originated in the United States, Italy and Spain. The cDNA or gDNA used as material had been derived from T cells, B-cell-depleted T cells, or PBMCs.

The germline gives CDR1 SNHLY, CDR2 FYNNEI. With V trimmed by 6 bases and J by 3 bases, 7 bases remained unmatched. CDR3 length: 14 amino acids. This clone has only one observation. Per the authors' pipeline: Reference gene primers were amplified, and this amplification served to estimate nucleated cell counts. The method was immunoSEQ multiplex PCR; TCRdb's version includes in-frame clones alone and lacks a portion of them. The V and J calls and clone size come from that table; D and trimming were worked out from the DNA. The sample includes approximately 70,000 clones, roughly 86% of them seen just once.

Sequences were obtained from peripheral blood. This receptor was taken from a man between 65 and 85 years old with active COVID-19. The chain uses TRBV2 and TRBJ2-5; 7 bases are a match to TRBD2. CDR3 sequence: CASRRTSPEETQYF. As DNA, the CDR3 is TGTGCCAGCAGGCGGACTAGTCCCGAAGAGACCCAGTACTTC.